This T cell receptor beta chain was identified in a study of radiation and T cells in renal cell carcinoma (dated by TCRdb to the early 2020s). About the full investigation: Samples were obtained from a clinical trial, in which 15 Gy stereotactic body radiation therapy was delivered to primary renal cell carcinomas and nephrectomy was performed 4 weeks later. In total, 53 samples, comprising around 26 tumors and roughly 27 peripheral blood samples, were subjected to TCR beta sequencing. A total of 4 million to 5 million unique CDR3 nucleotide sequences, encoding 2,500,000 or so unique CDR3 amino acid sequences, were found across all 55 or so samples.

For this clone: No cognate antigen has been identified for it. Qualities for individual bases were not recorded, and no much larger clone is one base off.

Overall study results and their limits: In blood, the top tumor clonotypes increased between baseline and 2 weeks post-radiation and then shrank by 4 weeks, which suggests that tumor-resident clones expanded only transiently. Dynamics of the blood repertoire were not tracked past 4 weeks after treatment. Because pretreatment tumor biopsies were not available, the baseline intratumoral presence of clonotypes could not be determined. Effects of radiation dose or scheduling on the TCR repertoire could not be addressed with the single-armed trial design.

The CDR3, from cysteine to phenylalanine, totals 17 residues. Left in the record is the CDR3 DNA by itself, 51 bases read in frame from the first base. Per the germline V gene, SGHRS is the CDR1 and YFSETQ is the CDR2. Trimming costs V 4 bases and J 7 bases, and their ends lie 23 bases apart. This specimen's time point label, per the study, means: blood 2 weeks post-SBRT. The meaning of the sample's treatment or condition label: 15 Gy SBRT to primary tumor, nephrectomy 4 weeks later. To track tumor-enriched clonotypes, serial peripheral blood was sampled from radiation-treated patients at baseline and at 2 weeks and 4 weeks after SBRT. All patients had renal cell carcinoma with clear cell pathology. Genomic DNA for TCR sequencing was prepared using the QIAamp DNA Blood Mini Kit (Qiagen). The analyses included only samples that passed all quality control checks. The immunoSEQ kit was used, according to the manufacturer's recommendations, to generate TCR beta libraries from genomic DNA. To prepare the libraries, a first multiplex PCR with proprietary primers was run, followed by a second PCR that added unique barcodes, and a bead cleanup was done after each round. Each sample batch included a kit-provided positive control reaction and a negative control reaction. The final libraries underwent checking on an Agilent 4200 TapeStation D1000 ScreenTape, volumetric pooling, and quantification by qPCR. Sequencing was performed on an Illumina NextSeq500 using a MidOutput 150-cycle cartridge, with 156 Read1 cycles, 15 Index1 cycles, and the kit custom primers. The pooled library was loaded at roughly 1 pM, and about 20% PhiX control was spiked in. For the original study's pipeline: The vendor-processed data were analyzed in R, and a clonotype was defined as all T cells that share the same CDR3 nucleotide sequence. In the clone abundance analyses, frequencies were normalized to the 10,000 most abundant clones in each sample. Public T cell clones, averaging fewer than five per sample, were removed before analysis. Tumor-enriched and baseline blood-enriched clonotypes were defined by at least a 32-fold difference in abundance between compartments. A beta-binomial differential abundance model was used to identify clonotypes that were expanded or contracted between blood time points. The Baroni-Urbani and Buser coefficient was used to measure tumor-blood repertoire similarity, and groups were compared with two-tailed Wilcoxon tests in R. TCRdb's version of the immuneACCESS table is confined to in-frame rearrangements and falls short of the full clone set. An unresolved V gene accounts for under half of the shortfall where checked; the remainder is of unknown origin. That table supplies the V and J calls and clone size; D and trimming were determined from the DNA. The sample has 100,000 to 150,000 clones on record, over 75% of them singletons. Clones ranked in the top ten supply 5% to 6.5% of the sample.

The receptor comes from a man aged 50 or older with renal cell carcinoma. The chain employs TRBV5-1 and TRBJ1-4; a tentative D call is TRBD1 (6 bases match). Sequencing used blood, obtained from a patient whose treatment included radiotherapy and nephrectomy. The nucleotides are TGCGCCAGCAGCACCTATACAGGTTCGGGGGCTCGTGAAAAACTGTTTTTT. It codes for CASSTYTGSGAREKLFF.